This record concerns one T cell receptor (beta chain) sequence. Antigen unknown. The data were taken from a study of cytomegalovirus exposure and HLA in healthy donors. Study at large: Roughly 180 million T cells yielded around 120 million unique TCR beta sequences in earlier analysis. Findings of the study overall: Analysis was carried out at a later point, and it linked a missense DCLRE1C variant to TCR beta V- and J-gene trimming.

PCR involved 60 Vbeta and 13 Jbeta primers. Assay used: immunoSEQ multiplex PCR; TCRdb lists only in-frame clones, some missing. Of more than 150,000 clones in the sample, roughly three quarters are singletons; the top ten hold around 3%. Participants comprised healthy donors of bone marrow. Sequenced material: PBMCs. The receptor comes from a woman in her forties or fifties in good health and CMV-seropositive.

The CDR3 region is CASSLGTGSYNEQFF. CDR3 in DNA: TGTGCCAGCAGCTTGGGGACAGGTAGCTACAATGAGCAGTTCTTC. The rearrangement joins TRBV11-3 to TRBJ2-1, with 8 bases that match TRBD1. This CDR3 comprises 15 residues. The ends lost 3 bases at V and 3 bases at J; junction bases unmatched: 4. Germline assignment: CDR1 SGHNT and CDR2 YENEEA.